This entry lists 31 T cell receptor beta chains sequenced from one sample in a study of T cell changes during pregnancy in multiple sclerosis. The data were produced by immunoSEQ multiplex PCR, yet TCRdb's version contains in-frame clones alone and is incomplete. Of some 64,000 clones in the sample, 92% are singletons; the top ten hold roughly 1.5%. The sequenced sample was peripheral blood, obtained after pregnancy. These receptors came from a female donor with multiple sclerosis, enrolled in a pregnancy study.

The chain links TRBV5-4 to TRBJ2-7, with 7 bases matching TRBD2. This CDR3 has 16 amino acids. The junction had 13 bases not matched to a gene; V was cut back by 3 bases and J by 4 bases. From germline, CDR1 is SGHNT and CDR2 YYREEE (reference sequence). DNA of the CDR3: TGTGCCAGCAGCTCCCCAAAGGGGACTACCACTTACGAGCAGTACTTC. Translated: CASSSPKGTTTYEQYF.

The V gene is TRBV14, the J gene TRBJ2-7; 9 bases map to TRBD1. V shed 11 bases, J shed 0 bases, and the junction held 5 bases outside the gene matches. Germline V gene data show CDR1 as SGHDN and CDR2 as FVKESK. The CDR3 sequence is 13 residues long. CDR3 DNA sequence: TGTGCCGTGGGGACAGGGAACTCCTACGAGCAGTACTTC. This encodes CAVGTGNSYEQYF.

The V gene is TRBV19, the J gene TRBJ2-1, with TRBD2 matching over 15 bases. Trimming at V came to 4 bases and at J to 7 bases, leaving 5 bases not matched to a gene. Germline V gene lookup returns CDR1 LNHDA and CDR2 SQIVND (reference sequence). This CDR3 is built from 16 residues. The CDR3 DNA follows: TGTGCCAGTAGTACCGAGGGGACTAGCGGGAGGAATGAGCAGTTCTTC. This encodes CASSTEGTSGRNEQFF.

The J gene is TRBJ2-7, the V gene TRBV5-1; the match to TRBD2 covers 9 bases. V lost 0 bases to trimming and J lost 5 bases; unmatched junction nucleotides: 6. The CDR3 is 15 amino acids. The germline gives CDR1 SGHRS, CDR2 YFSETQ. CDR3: CASSLARSGSNEQYF. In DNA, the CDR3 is TGCGCCAGCAGCTTGGCCCGTAGCGGGAGTAACGAGCAGTACTTC.

CDR3 in DNA: TGTGCCAGTGCGTGGGGCCTCCTCACAGATACGCAGTATTTT. This sequence encodes CASAWGLLTDTQYF. This chain links TRBV27 with TRBJ2-3; D is possibly TRBD1 (5 bases). This CDR3 has 14 amino acids. Trimming took off 9 bases at V and 2 bases at J, with 15 bases between the two ends. Germline V gene lookup returns CDR1 MNHEY and CDR2 SMNVEV (reference sequence).

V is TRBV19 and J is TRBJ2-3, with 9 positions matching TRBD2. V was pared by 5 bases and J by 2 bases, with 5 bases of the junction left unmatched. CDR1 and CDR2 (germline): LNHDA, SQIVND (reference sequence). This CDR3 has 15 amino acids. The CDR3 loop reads CASSPASGNTDTQYF. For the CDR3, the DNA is TGTGCCAGTAGTCCAGCTAGCGGGAACACAGATACGCAGTATTTT.

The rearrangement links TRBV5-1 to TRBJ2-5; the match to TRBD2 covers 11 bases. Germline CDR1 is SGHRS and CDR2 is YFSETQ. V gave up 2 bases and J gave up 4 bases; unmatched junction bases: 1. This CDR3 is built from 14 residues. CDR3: CASSFTSGRETQYF. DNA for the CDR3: TGCGCCAGCAGCTTCACTAGCGGGAGAGAGACCCAGTACTTC. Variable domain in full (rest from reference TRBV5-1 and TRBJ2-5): KAGVTQTPRYLIKTRGQQVTLSCSPISGHRSVSWYQQTPGQGLQFLFEYFSETQRNKGNFPGRFSGRQFSNSRSEMNVSTLELGDSALYLCASSFTSGRETQYFGPGTRLLVL.

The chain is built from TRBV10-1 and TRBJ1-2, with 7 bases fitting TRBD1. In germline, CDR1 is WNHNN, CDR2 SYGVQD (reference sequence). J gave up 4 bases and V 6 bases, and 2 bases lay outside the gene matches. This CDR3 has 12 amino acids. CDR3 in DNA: TGCGCCAGCAGAGGGACAGTCTATGGCTACACCTTC. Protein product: CASRGTVYGYTF.

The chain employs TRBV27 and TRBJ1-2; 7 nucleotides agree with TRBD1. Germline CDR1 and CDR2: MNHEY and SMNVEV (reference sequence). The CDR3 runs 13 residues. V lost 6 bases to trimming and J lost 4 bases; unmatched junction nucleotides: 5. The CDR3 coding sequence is TGTGCCAGCAGGAAGGGACAGTTCTATGGCTACACCTTC. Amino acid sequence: CASRKGQFYGYTF.

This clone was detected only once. CDR3 amino acids: CASSSKRDRAETQYF. The CDR3 DNA reads as TGTGCCAGCAGCTCGAAAAGGGACAGGGCAGAGACCCAGTACTTC. The rearrangement uses TRBV7-2 and TRBJ2-5; TRBD1 aligns across 9 bases. Looked up from germline, CDR1 is SGHTA and CDR2 is FQGNSA. The trim removed 4 bases at V and 4 bases at J, leaving 7 bases unmatched. The CDR3 runs 15 residues.

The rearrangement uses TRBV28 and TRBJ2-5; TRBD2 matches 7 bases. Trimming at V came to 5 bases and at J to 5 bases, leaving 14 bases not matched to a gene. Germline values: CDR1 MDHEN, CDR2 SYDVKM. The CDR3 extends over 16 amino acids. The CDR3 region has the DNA TGTGCCAGCAGTCCCCCAGGAAGCGGGAAGGGGGAGACCCAGTACTTC. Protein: CASSPPGSGKGETQYF.

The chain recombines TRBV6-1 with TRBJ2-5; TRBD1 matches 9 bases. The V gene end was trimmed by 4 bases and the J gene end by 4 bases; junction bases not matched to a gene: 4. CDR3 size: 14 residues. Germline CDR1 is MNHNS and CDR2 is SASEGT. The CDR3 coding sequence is TGTGCCAGCAGTGGGGACAGGGCAGGAGAGACCCAGTACTTC. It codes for CASSGDRAGETQYF.

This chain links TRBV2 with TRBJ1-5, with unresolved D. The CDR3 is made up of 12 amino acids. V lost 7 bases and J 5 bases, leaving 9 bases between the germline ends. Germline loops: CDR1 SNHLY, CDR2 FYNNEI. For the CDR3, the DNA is TGTGCCAGCACCTACCTCGATCAGCCCCAGCATTTT. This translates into CASTYLDQPQHF.

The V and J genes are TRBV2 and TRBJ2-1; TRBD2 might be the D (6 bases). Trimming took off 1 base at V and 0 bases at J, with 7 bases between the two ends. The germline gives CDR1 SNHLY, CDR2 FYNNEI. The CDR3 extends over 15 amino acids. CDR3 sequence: CASSEEGGSYNEQFF. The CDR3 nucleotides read TGTGCCAGCAGTGAAGAGGGAGGCTCCTACAATGAGCAGTTCTTC.

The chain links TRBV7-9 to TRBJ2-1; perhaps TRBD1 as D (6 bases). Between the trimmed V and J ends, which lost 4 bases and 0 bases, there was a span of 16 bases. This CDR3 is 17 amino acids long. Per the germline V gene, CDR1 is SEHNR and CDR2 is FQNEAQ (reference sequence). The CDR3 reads CASSYIRTDYSYNEQFF. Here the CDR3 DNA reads TGTGCCAGCAGCTACATAAGGACAGATTACTCCTACAATGAGCAGTTCTTC.

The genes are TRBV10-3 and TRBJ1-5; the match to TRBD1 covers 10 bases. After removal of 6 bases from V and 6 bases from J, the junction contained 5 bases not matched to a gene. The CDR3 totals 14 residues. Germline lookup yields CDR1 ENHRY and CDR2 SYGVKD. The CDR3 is CAISLGQGGQPQHF. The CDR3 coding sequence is TGTGCCATCAGCCTCGGACAGGGGGGTCAGCCCCAGCATTTT.

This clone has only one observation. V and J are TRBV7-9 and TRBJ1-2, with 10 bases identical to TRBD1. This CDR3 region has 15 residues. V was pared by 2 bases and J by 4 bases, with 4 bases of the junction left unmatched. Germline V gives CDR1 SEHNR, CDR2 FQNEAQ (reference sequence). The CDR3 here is CASSLWGQGIYGYTF. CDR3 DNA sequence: TGTGCCAGCAGCTTATGGGGACAGGGGATCTATGGCTACACCTTC.

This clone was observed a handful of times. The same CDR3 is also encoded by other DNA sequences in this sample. The CDR3 DNA reads TGTGCCAGTAGTATAGGGACAGCCACTGAAGCTTTCTTT. This translates into CASSIGTATEAFF. This chain joins TRBV19 and TRBJ1-1, with D perhaps matching TRBD1 (6 bases). Trimming left V 1 base short and J 4 bases short, with 7 bases between. There are 13 residues in the CDR3. Germline loops: CDR1 LNHDA, CDR2 SQIVND (reference sequence).

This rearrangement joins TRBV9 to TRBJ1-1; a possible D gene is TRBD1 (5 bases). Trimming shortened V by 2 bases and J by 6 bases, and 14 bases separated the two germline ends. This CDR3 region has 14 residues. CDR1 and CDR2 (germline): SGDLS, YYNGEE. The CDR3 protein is CASSVSGNIAEAFF. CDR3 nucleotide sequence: TGTGCCAGCAGCGTTTCAGGGAATATAGCTGAAGCTTTCTTT.

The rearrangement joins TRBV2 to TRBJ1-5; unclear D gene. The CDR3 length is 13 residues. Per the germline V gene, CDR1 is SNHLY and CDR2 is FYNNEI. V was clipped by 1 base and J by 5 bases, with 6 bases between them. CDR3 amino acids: CASSEGTDQPQHF. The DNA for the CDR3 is TGTGCCAGCAGTGAAGGGACTGATCAGCCCCAGCATTTT.

DNA of the CDR3: TGCGCCAGCAACTCCGGGACAGGGATTTACGAGCAGTACTTC. This translates into CASNSGTGIYEQYF. V and J are TRBV5-1 and TRBJ2-7; TRBD1 matches at 9 bases. Germline loops: CDR1 SGHRS, CDR2 YFSETQ. The CDR3 consists of 14 residues. Trimming at V came to 6 bases and at J to 4 bases, leaving 8 bases not matched to a gene.

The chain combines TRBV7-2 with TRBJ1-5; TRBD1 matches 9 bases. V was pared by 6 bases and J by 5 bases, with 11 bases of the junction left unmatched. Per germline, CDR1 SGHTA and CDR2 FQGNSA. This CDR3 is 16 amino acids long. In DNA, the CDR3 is TGTGCCAGCAGTTTTTCCGGGACAGGGCTTCATCAGCCCCAGCATTTT. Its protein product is CASSFSGTGLHQPQHF.

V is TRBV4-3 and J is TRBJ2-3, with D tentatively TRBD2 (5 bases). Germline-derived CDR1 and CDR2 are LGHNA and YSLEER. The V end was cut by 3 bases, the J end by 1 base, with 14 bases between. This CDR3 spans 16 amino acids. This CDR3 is CASSHSMLLGTDTQYF. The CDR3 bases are TGCGCCAGCAGCCATTCAATGTTACTAGGCACAGATACGCAGTATTTT.

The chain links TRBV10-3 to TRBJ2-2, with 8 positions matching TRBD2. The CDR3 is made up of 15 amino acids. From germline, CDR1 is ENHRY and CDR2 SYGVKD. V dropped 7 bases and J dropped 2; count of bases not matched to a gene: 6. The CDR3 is CAIKAAGANTGELFF. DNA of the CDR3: TGTGCCATCAAGGCAGCGGGAGCCAACACCGGGGAGCTGTTTTTT.

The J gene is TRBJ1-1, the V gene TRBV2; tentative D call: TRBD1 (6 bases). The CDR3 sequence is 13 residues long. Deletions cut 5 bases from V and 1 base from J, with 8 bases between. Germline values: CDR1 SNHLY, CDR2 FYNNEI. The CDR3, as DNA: TGTGCCAGCAGTAGGGGACAGAACACTGAAGCTTTCTTT. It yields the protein CASSRGQNTEAFF.

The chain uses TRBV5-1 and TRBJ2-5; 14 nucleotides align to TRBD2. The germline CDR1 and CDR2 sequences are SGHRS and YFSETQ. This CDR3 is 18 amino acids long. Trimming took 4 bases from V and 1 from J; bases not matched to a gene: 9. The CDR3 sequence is CASSPGTSGSRRQETQYF. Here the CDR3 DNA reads TGCGCCAGCAGCCCGGGGACTAGCGGGAGTCGACGCCAAGAGACCCAGTACTTC.

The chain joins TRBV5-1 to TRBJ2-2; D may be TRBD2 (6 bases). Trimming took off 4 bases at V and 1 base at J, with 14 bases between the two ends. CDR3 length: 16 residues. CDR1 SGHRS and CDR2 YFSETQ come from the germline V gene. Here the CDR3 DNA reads TGCGCCAGCAGCCCCCTGACTAGTCAGAACACCGGGGAGCTGTTTTTT. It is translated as CASSPLTSQNTGELFF. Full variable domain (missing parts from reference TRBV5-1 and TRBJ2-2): KAGVTQTPRYLIKTRGQQVTLSCSPISGHRSVSWYQQTPGQGLQFLFEYFSETQRNKGNFPGRFSGRQFSNSRSEMNVSTLELGDSALYLCASSPLTSQNTGELFFGEGSRLTVL.

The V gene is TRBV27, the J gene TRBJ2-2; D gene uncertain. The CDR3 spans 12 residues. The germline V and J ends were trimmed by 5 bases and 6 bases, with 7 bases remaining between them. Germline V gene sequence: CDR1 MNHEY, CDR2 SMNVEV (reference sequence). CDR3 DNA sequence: TGTGCCAGCAGTCCCCTTTCCGGGGAGCTGTTTTTT. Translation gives CASSPLSGELFF.

The CDR3 DNA reads as TGTGCCAGCAGCCTACGGGGAGCGGGAGTCTCCGGGGAGCTGTTTTTT. Residues: CASSLRGAGVSGELFF. The genes are TRBV7-2 and TRBJ2-2; 8 positions match TRBD2. The V gene's germline CDR1 is SGHTA and CDR2 FQGNSA. Germline trimming cut 5 bases from V and 6 bases from J; bases unmatched to any gene: 11. The CDR3 has 16 amino acids.

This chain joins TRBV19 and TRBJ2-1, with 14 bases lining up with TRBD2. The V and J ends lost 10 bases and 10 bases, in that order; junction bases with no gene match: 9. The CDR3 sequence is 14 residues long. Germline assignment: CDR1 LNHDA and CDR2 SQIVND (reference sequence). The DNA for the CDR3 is TGTGCCACCTCGACTAGCGGGAGGGCGGGGGAGCAGTTCTTC. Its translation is CATSTSGRAGEQFF.

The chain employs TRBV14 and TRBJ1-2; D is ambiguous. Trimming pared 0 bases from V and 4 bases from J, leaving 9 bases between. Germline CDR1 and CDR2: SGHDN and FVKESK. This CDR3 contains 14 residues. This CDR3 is CASSQESASYGYTF. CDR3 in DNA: TGTGCCAGCAGCCAAGAAAGTGCGAGCTATGGCTACACCTTC.